This entry features one T cell receptor beta chain sequence. Its antigen is undetermined. This specimen belongs to a study of OX40 agonist ivuxolimab in advanced cancers. Study observations and caveats: The study found among the lowest clonal expansion in partial responders at 0.1-3.0 mg/kg. Among expanded peripheral T cells, antigen specificity went undetermined.

CDR1 LGHNA and CDR2 YNFKEQ come from the germline V gene. The CDR3 extends over 15 amino acids. Trimming took 4 bases from V and 7 from J, leaving 19 bases between them. Some clones are missing from TCRdb's copy, which holds only in-frame ones; the method was immunoSEQ multiplex PCR. This table has 60,000 or so clones, 94% appearing once. Source: CD4+ or CD8+ T cells sorted from blood, taken in a trial of the OX40 agonist ivuxolimab. The sequence came from an adult with an advanced solid tumor such as melanoma, head and neck, liver or kidney cancer. This sequence joins TRBV4-2 and TRBJ1-1; the D gene is possibly TRBD1 (5 bases). In DNA form, the CDR3 reads TGTGCCAGCAGCCCCCAAGGACATAAAGCCCTTGAAGCTTTCTTT. It specifies CASSPQGHKALEAFF.